This T cell receptor beta chain was sequenced in a study of regulatory T cells in long-lasting Graves disease. Study as a whole: The criterion for persistent Graves' disease was over 5 years of antithyroid drugs with positive TSH receptor antibodies.

The CDR3 consists of 13 residues. Germline V gene lookup returns CDR1 SGHRS and CDR2 YFSETQ. Construction of TCR beta libraries relied on iRepertoire HTBI primers and on Arm-PCR targeting CDR3 regions. TCRdb called the multiplex PCR reads again in MiXCR, with one record for every CDR3 protein. Seen here are 400,000 or so distinct CDR3 sequences, 20% observed once, and the top ten hold around 20%. Study results and caveats: Favored gene segments in persistent disease were TRBV28, TRBJ1-2 and TRBJ2-5. Newly diagnosed patients shared 850 to 1,000 public clonotypes; persistent patients shared about 2,500.

The time point here: persistent/refractory GD, antithyroid drugs over 5 years with positive TRAb. The TCR library was made from RNA extracted from PBMCs. American Thyroid Association guidelines were used to diagnose Graves' disease. For this clonotype: Its target is unknown. Germline is not matched at one junction end, which may reflect a read error.

This specimen was peripheral blood mononuclear cells (PBMCs), taken when the disease was refractory, from a patient treated with antithyroid drugs. The clonotype was recovered from a female donor with Graves disease. The J gene is TRBJ2-7, the V gene TRBV5-1, with D perhaps matching TRBD1 or TRBD2 (6 bases each). The CDR3 sequence: CDSSWRGGYEQYF. The DNA of the CDR3 is TGCGACAGCAGCTGGAGAGGGGGGTACGAGCAGTACTTC.